What follows are 25 T cell receptor beta chains derived from one specimen sequenced in a study of cytomegalovirus exposure and HLA in healthy donors. The PCR had 60 Vbeta and 13 Jbeta primers. Clones were read by immunoSEQ multiplex PCR, and TCRdb kept only the in-frame ones, dropping some. The table lists 110,000 or so clones, around 15% of them singletons. Sequenced material: PBMCs. The source of these receptors is a female donor in good health and CMV-seronegative.

This clone was observed a handful of times. The rearrangement links TRBV6-5 to TRBJ2-1; 7 nucleotides align to TRBD1. Looked up from germline, CDR1 is MNHEY and CDR2 is SVGAGI. The CDR3 covers 13 residues. After removal of 6 bases from V and 8 bases from J, the junction contained 7 bases not matched to a gene. CDR3 sequence: CASRPDRRDEQFF. CDR3 DNA sequence: TGTGCCAGCAGACCGGACAGGCGCGATGAGCAGTTCTTC.

This clone turned up a few times. The CDR3 region is CASSHIAGGPSGTDTQYF. CDR3 in DNA: TGTGCCAGCAGCCATATAGCGGGAGGGCCCTCTGGCACAGATACGCAGTATTTT. The chain combines TRBV27 with TRBJ2-3; TRBD2 agrees at 11 bases. Germline CDR1 MNHEY, CDR2 SMNVEV (reference sequence). Losses at the gene ends were 6 bases for V and 1 base for J; bases not matched to a gene: 12. The CDR3 consists of 18 residues.

In its sample, this clone was seen a few times. The chain joins TRBV30 to TRBJ2-1, with 15 bases identical to TRBD2. The V gene end was trimmed by 4 bases and the J gene end by 9 bases; junction bases not matched to a gene: 13. The CDR3 extends over 17 amino acids. Germline CDR1 reads GTSNPN; CDR2 reads SVGIG (reference sequence). In DNA, the CDR3 is TGTGCCTGGAAGAACCGTGGACTAGCGGGGGGGCCGTTTGAGCAGTTCTTC. Protein sequence: CAWKNRGLAGGPFEQFF.

There are a few counts of this clone. This chain uses TRBV7-9 with TRBJ2-3; 9 bases line up with TRBD1. The CDR3 loop spans 14 amino acids. Per the germline V gene, CDR1 is SEHNR and CDR2 is FQNEAQ (reference sequence). V was clipped by 3 bases and J by 3 bases; unmatched bases: 1. This CDR3 is CASSLGQGTDTQYF. The CDR3 region has the DNA TGTGCCAGCAGCTTGGGACAGGGAACAGATACGCAGTATTTT.

This clone was observed a few times. V usage is TRBV6-5 and J usage is TRBJ1-2; no clear D gene. CDR1 is MNHEY, CDR2 SVGAGI, per germline. Trimming removed 6 bases from V and 1 base from J, with 15 bases in between. The CDR3 has 15 amino acids. CDR3 residues: CASRTTEIHNYGYTF. The CDR3 bases are TGTGCCAGCAGAACAACAGAAATTCATAACTATGGCTACACCTTC.

This clone was seen only a few times. The J gene is TRBJ1-4, the V gene TRBV7-9; 10 nucleotides match TRBD1. V was clipped by 1 base and J by 4 bases; unmatched bases: 0. CDR3 length: 15 amino acids. Germline CDR1 reads SEHNR; CDR2 reads FQNEAQ (reference sequence). The DNA of the CDR3 is TGTGCCAGCAGCTTAGGGGACAGGGGTAATGAAAAACTGTTTTTT. This encodes CASSLGDRGNEKLFF.

This clone was seen only a few times. The chain has TRBV6-5 and TRBJ1-1, with D tentatively TRBD1 (6 bases). The CDR3 runs 14 residues. V gave up 2 bases and J gave up 3 bases, with 10 bases separating them. The germline V gene encodes CDR1 MNHEY and CDR2 SVGAGI. The CDR3: CASSYAYRDTEAFF. CDR3 in DNA: TGTGCCAGCAGTTACGCCTACAGGGACACTGAAGCTTTCTTT.

This clone occurred a few times. V is TRBV19 and J is TRBJ2-5; TRBD1 agrees at 8 bases. Germline V CDR1 and CDR2: LNHDA, SQIVND (reference sequence). The CDR3 is 16 residues long. V gave up 3 bases and J gave up 5 bases; unmatched junction bases: 11. The CDR3 protein is CASSIPDRGEGETQYF. Here the CDR3 DNA reads TGTGCCAGTAGTATCCCCGACAGGGGCGAAGGGGAGACCCAGTACTTC.

This clone came up a few times. The rearrangement joins TRBV28 to TRBJ2-7; D ambiguous. CDR1 and CDR2 (germline): MDHEN, SYDVKM. CDR3 length: 12 residues. V was trimmed by 1 base and J by 4 bases, leaving 5 bases between them. The CDR3 DNA reads TGTGCCAGCAGTTTATCCCGGTACGAGCAGTACTTC. Translating it yields CASSLSRYEQYF.

This clone was observed a handful of times. This sequence joins TRBV4-3 and TRBJ1-2; 8 positions agree with TRBD1. Germline CDR1 LGHNA, CDR2 YSLEER. Trimming took 1 base from V and 4 from J; bases not matched to a gene: 8. This CDR3 contains 16 residues. Here the CDR3 reads CASSQVPQGATYGYTF. In DNA, the CDR3 is TGCGCCAGCAGCCAAGTACCCCAGGGGGCTACCTATGGCTACACCTTC.

The rearrangement uses TRBV9 and TRBJ1-1; unclear D gene. This CDR3 contains 14 residues. Trimming shortened V by 4 bases and J by 1 base, and 11 bases separated the two germline ends. Germline CDR1 and CDR2: SGDLS and YYNGEE. The CDR3 nucleotides are TGTGCCAGCAGCCAAATCGGTACGAACACTGAAGCTTTCTTT. This codes for CASSQIGTNTEAFF.

This clone turned up a few times. The rearrangement uses TRBV14 and TRBJ2-3, with 11 bases matching TRBD2. The J segment lost 5 bases and the V segment lost 3 bases, leaving 10 bases of the junction unmatched. Germline V gene data show CDR1 as SGHDN and CDR2 as FVKESK. This CDR3 has 17 residues. The CDR3 here is CASSQLAGGPKGDTQYF. CDR3 in DNA: TGTGCCAGCAGCCAGTTAGCGGGAGGGCCCAAGGGAGATACGCAGTATTTT.

This clone was seen more than once but under ten times. The rearrangement joins TRBV30 to TRBJ2-1, with TRBD2 matching over 11 bases. V gave up 5 bases and J gave up 12 bases; unmatched junction bases: 9. Germline CDR1 reads GTSNPN; CDR2 reads SVGIG (reference sequence). The length of the CDR3 is 13 residues. The CDR3 region is CAWVAGGPVGQFF. CDR3 coding DNA: TGTGCCTGGGTAGCGGGAGGGCCTGTTGGGCAGTTCTTC.

The V gene is TRBV4-3, the J gene TRBJ1-1; TRBD1 matches 10 bases. V was pared by 4 bases and J by 4 bases, with 3 bases of the junction left unmatched. CDR3 length: 14 amino acids. Per the germline V gene, CDR1 is LGHNA and CDR2 is YSLEER. DNA of the CDR3: TGCGCCAGCAGCCCGGACAGGGGGGGCACTGAAGCTTTCTTT. It translates to CASSPDRGGTEAFF.

The chain recombines TRBV4-3 with TRBJ2-1; TRBD2 matches at 9 bases. V shed 5 bases, J shed 0 bases, and the junction held 2 bases outside the gene matches. CDR3 length equals 15 residues. Germline V CDR1 and CDR2: LGHNA, YSLEER. This CDR3 is CASSFSGSSYNEQFF. CDR3 nucleotide sequence: TGCGCCAGCAGCTTTAGCGGGAGCTCCTACAATGAGCAGTTCTTC.

V usage is TRBV28 and J usage is TRBJ1-2; TRBD1 matches 9 bases. In germline, CDR1 is MDHEN, CDR2 SYDVKM. The length of the CDR3 is 14 residues. The J segment lost 1 base and the V segment lost 6 bases, leaving 3 bases of the junction unmatched. As DNA, the CDR3 is TGTGCCAGCAGCCAGGGACAGGGTAACTATGGCTACACCTTC. Protein: CASSQGQGNYGYTF.

The J gene is TRBJ1-5, the V gene TRBV6-5; the D is unclear. CDR3 size: 15 residues. Germline CDR1 reads MNHEY; CDR2 reads SVGAGI. V dropped 4 bases and J dropped 0 bases, with 10 bases sitting between them. The CDR3 reads CASSSADYSNQPQHF. The CDR3 nucleotides read TGTGCCAGCAGTTCTGCAGACTATAGCAATCAGCCCCAGCATTTT.

This rearrangement joins TRBV18 to TRBJ2-1, with TRBD2 matching over 10 bases. The germline V gene encodes CDR1 KGHSH and CDR2 LQKENI. The CDR3 has 14 residues. V lost 4 bases, J lost 8 bases, and 5 bases stayed unmatched. CDR3 coding DNA: TGTGCCAGCTCACGGGCTAGCGGGAGTGATGAGCAGTTCTTC. The encoded protein is CASSRASGSDEQFF.

This sequence joins TRBV5-3 and TRBJ1-2, with D possibly being TRBD1 (5 bases). TRBV5-3 is marked as an open reading frame, function uncertain. CDR3 length: 17 amino acids. The ends were cut back, 1 base at V and 4 bases at J, with 20 bases in the middle. The CDR3 DNA reads as TGTGCCAGAAGCTTGCCTTCTGGGACTTTCCCCTCCTATGGCTACACCTTC. Amino acids: CARSLPSGTFPSYGYTF.

V and J are TRBV21-1 and TRBJ1-5; the table calls TRBD1, which could not be checked here. TRBV21-1 is a recognized pseudogene. CDR3 size: 15 residues. The CDR3 sequence is CASILTGGANQPQHF. CDR3 DNA: TGTGCCAGCATCCTGACAGGGGGGGCCAATCAGCCCCAGCATTTT.

This clone was seen only a few times. The V call is TRBV11-2, the J call TRBJ1-2; D is perhaps TRBD1 (5 bases). Trimming pared 1 base from V and 5 bases from J, leaving 11 bases between. The CDR3 spans 14 residues. Germline V gene sequence: CDR1 SGHAT, CDR2 FQNNGV. This CDR3 reads CASSLAGAGYGYTF. CDR3 sequence (DNA): TGTGCCAGCAGCTTAGCGGGTGCAGGGTATGGCTACACCTTC.

The chain carries TRBV5-1 and TRBJ1-4; D is possibly TRBD1 (6 bases). The length of the CDR3 is 14 residues. Germline loops: CDR1 SGHRS, CDR2 YFSETQ. V lost 1 base and J 3 bases, leaving 7 bases between the germline ends. CDR3 bases: TGCGCCAGCAGCTTGCGGACAGCTAATGAAAAACTGTTTTTT. Encoded protein: CASSLRTANEKLFF.

The chain joins TRBV9 to TRBJ2-5, with D uncertain. There are 16 residues in the CDR3. Germline V lookup: CDR1 SGDLS, CDR2 YYNGEE. With 0 bases removed from V and 1 base from J, the gap between germline ends came to 13 bases. The CDR3 is CASSVESTSSQETQYF. The CDR3 nucleotides are TGTGCCAGCAGCGTAGAAAGCACTTCCTCCCAAGAGACCCAGTACTTC.

The chain recombines TRBV28 with TRBJ2-5; 9 bases fit TRBD1. The germline V gene encodes CDR1 MDHEN and CDR2 SYDVKM. With 5 bases clipped from V and 2 bases from J, the junction kept 6 bases outside the gene matches. The CDR3 runs to 15 residues. The CDR3 nucleotides read TGTGCCAGCAGTATTGGGACAGGGTTACAAGAGACCCAGTACTTC. It encodes CASSIGTGLQETQYF.

This clone was seen only a few times. The chain joins TRBV6-4 to TRBJ1-1, with 9 nucleotides matching TRBD1. After removal of 6 bases from V and 11 bases from J, the junction contained 1 base not matched to a gene. CDR3 length: 10 amino acids. The germline gives CDR1 MRHNA, CDR2 SNTAGT. CDR3 in DNA: TGTGCCAGCAGGGACAGGGGCGCTTTCTTT. Its protein is CASRDRGAFF.